This T cell receptor (beta chain) was found in a study of blood T cell repertoires in COVID-19. Study-level information: What the recovered Cohort 3 donors had was two negative PCRs, clearance, or symptom resolution.

Residents of 24 US areas, aged about 18 to 89 years, made up the participants. Each participant's cohort was designated according to participant-reported clinical history. CDR1 and CDR2 from the germline V gene are SNHLY and FYNNEI. J lost 2 bases, V lost 8 bases, and 5 bases had no gene match. There are 13 residues in the CDR3. Here immunoSEQ multiplex PCR was the method, and the copy in TCRdb shows in-frame clones only, minus some. The data contain a few hundred thousand clones, roughly 86% of them seen just once; the ten biggest clones take up approximately 1.9%. The source of this sequence is a man between 35 and 55 years old in a cohort exposed to, infected with or recovered from COVID-19 (not recorded which). The sequenced sample was PBMCs or T cells enriched from blood (not recorded which). This sequence joins TRBV2 and TRBJ1-1; 7 bases align to TRBD1. The CDR3 region is CASGRQGNTEAFF. The CDR3 bases are TGTGCCAGCGGCCGACAGGGAAACACTGAAGCTTTCTTT.